This T cell receptor beta chain is drawn from a study of long-term antiretroviral therapy in people with HIV. At the level of the study: Of all samples, the earliest predate the 2015 immediate-ART recommendation by about a decade.

Comments on this clone: Germline is not matched at one junction end, which may reflect a read error.

The assay used was immunoSEQ (version v3.0), run at survey level. Using immunoSEQ multiplex PCR, the repertoire was profiled, and TCRdb retains in-frame clones only, with some absent. Among 12,000 or so clones listed, about 80% were seen once. The CDR3 is 14 residues long. CDR1 SGHVS and CDR2 FQNEAQ come from the germline V gene. This chain joins TRBV7-8 and TRBJ1-1; no firm D call. The material sequenced was unsorted PBMCs, taken roughly 8 years after starting antiretroviral therapy. This clonotype was sampled from a man in his fifties with HIV. Here the CDR3 DNA reads TGTGCCAGCAGCCCCTATGCGGGGAACATTGAAGCTTTCTTT. Translated: CASSPYAGNIEAFF.